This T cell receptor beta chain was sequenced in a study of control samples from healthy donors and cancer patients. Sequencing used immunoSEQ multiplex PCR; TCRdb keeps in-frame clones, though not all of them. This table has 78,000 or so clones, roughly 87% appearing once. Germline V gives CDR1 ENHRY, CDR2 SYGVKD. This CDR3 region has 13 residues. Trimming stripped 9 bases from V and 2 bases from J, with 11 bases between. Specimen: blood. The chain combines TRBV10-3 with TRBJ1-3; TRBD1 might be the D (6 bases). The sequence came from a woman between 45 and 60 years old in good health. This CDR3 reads CAMYRETGNTIYF. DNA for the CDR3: TGTGCCATGTACAGGGAAACTGGAAACACCATATATTTT.